The rows below give T cell receptor beta chains drawn from one sample of a study of blood T cells in healthy people across ages. TCRdb reanalysed the 5' RACE reads using MiXCR and keeps one entry per CDR3 protein. The top ten clones hold around 9.2% of a sample with over 750,000 distinct CDR3 sequences, approximately 25% of them seen once. This sample was also put to use in a study of T cells of mothers and their children.

Sequencing was done on a sample of blood. The receptor set was obtained from a boy aged 5-17 years in good health. Both conserved end residues are part of each CDR3. A D gene is named only where the DNA matches it firmly. Size is stated for part of the rows, as once, few or many counts, or as a class when the clone is expanded.

TRBV20-1	TRBJ1-4	.	.	TGCAGTGCTCGAGGAGGGTCAGCTAATGAAAAACTGTTTTTT	CSARGGSANEKLFF
TRBV21-1	TRBJ1-5	.	few	TGTGCCAGCAGCGAAGCGGCGTATCAGCCCCAGCATTTT	CASSEAAYQPQHF
TRBV12-3/TRBV12-4	TRBJ2-7	.	few	TGTGCCAGCGGGGTAGGTTCGACCTACGAGCAGTACTTC	CASGVGSTYEQYF
TRBV7-2	TRBJ2-1	TRBD2	.	TGTGCCAGCACCCAAACTTGGACTAGCAATAATGAGCAGTTCTTC	CASTQTWTSNNEQFF
TRBV9	TRBJ2-5	.	.	TGTGCCAGCAGCGTACCGATGGGGGGCGGAGAGACCCAGTACTTC	CASSVPMGGGETQYF
TRBV28	TRBJ2-1	.	.	TGTGCCAGCAGGCAGAGCGGGAATGAGCAGTTCTTC	CASRQSGNEQFF
TRBV15	TRBJ1-3	TRBD1	few	TGTGCCACCAGACAGGGGGCTGGGAACACCATATATTTT	CATRQGAGNTIYF
TRBV20-1	TRBJ1-1	.	.	TGCAGTGCGGACGAGTGGAGTGAAGCTTTCTTT	CSADEWSEAFF
TRBV7-2	TRBJ2-7	.	.	TGTGCCAGCAGCAGGGGTCCGGGCTCCTACGAGCAGTACTTC	CASSRGPGSYEQYF
TRBV29-1	TRBJ2-1	.	.	TGCAGCGTTATACTCCCGGTCTCCGGGGGCTCCTACAATGAGCAGTTCTTC	CSVILPVSGGSYNEQFF
TRBV5-5	TRBJ2-5	.	few	TGTGCCAGCAGCTTGGTGAGGGGGAAAGAGACCCAGTACTTC	CASSLVRGKETQYF
TRBV20-1	TRBJ2-1	.	.	TGCAGTGCCCCTAGAGGGGGGGCCGATGAGCAGTTCTTC	CSAPRGGADEQFF
TRBV7-3	TRBJ2-1	.	.	TGTGCCAGCAGCATAAGCGGTACCAATAACAATGAGCAGTTCTTC	CASSISGTNNNEQFF
TRBV9	TRBJ1-4	.	.	TGTGCCAGCAGCGTAGGAGAGGGGAGGAGAACTAATGAAAAACTGTTTTTT	CASSVGEGRRTNEKLFF
TRBV7-8	TRBJ2-1	.	few	TGTGCCAGCAGCAACGGACGTAATGAGCAGTTCTTC	CASSNGRNEQFF
TRBV7-9	TRBJ2-1	.	.	TGTGCCAGCAGCTTAGAAGTGTTCCCCTCGCCTGAGCAGTTCTTC	CASSLEVFPSPEQFF
TRBV7-9	TRBJ2-1	.	few	TGTGCCAGCAGCACCCTGGCAGGGGCAGTCGATGAGCAGTTCTTC	CASSTLAGAVDEQFF
TRBV6-2/TRBV6-3	TRBJ1-1	TRBD1	.	TGTGCCAGCAGTTACTTATCCCGGGACAGGGAAGAGGCTTTCTTT	CASSYLSRDREEAFF
TRBV4-2	TRBJ2-7	.	.	TGTGCCAGCAGCCAGGGGTACACTGTGATCTACGAGCAGTACTTC	CASSQGYTVIYEQYF
TRBV11-1	TRBJ2-1	TRBD2	few	TGTGCCAGCAGCTTGGGAGCGGGGGGTCCCAGCTCCTACAATGAGCAGTTCTTC	CASSLGAGGPSSYNEQFF
TRBV5-1	TRBJ1-4	TRBD1	few	TGCGCCAGCAGCCAGGACAGGGCGGAAGAAAAACTGTTTTTT	CASSQDRAEEKLFF
TRBV29-1	TRBJ1-2	TRBD1	few	TGCAGCGTTGCCGGGACAGGGGGCGGCTATGGCTACACCTTC	CSVAGTGGGYGYTF
TRBV15	TRBJ2-1	TRBD1	.	TGTGCCACCAGCATATCCGGGACAGCTTACAATGAGCAGTTCTTC	CATSISGTAYNEQFF
TRBV20-1	TRBJ1-2	TRBD1	.	TGCAGTGCTAAAGATTGGGGACAGGGATCGGGCGGCTACACCTTC	CSAKDWGQGSGGYTF
TRBV6-5	TRBJ2-7	TRBD1	few	TGTGCCAGCAGTTACGGGCCAAGGGGCGAGACAGGGCACTACGAGCAGTACTTC	CASSYGPRGETGHYEQYF
TRBV6-1	TRBJ2-1	TRBD2	.	TGTGCCAGCAGTGAAGAAGCGGGGGAGTACAATGAGCAGTTCTTC	CASSEEAGEYNEQFF
TRBV7-9	TRBJ2-5	TRBD1	.	TGTGCCAGCGCTTACCCACAGGGGGCGATTCCAGAGACCCAGTACTTC	CASAYPQGAIPETQYF
TRBV12-3/TRBV12-4	TRBJ2-1	.	few	TGTGCCAGCAGTGCAGGCGGGGACGGTGGGCAGTTCTTC	CASSAGGDGGQFF
TRBV6-5	TRBJ2-7	.	.	TGTGCCAGCAGTTACGGCCCCCCGGACTCCTACGAGCGGTACTTC	CASSYGPPDSYERYF
TRBV29-1	TRBJ2-7	.	few	TGCAGCGTTTATTGGACAGCCTCCTACGAGCAGTACTTC	CSVYWTASYEQYF
TRBV6-6	TRBJ2-7	TRBD1	.	TGTGCCAGCAGTTACCCTAGACAGGGGGCTTCCTACGAGCAGTACTTC	CASSYPRQGASYEQYF
TRBV29-1	TRBJ2-3	TRBD2	.	TGCAGCGCCCGACGACTAGCGGGAGGATCAGATACGCAGTATTTT	CSARRLAGGSDTQYF
TRBV10-3	TRBJ2-7	.	few	TGTGCCACAGAGGAGTGGAAGGGGACGTACGAGCAGTACTTC	CATEEWKGTYEQYF
TRBV19	TRBJ2-1	.	.	TGTGCCAGCAGAGACCGAAGCGATGAGCAGTTCTTC	CASRDRSDEQFF
TRBV12-3/TRBV12-4	TRBJ2-4	TRBD1	.	TGTGCCAGCAGTTGGGACAGGGGAAACATTCAGTACTTC	CASSWDRGNIQYF
TRBV2	TRBJ2-5	TRBD2	.	TGTGCCAGCACACGGGGGGAAGAGACCCAGTACTTC	CASTRGEETQYF
TRBV25-1	TRBJ1-2	.	.	TGTGCCAGCGGGACATGGGCTAACTATGGCTACACCTTC	CASGTWANYGYTF
TRBV5-5	TRBJ2-7	.	few	TGTGCCAGCAGCTTGGTCGAGGGGGGGTACTACGAGCAGTACTTC	CASSLVEGGYYEQYF
TRBV29-1	TRBJ2-2	.	.	TGCAGCGTTGAAGTGGGCAGGGCGAACACCGGGGAGCTGTTTTTT	CSVEVGRANTGELFF
TRBV2	TRBJ1-2	.	.	TGTGCCAGCAGTGCAGGGGCCCGGTATGGCTACACCTTC	CASSAGARYGYTF
TRBV12-5	TRBJ2-1	.	few	TGTGCTAGTGGTTTGTTCAATTACAATGAGCAGTTCTTC	CASGLFNYNEQFF
TRBV7-2	TRBJ2-7	.	.	TGTGCCAGCAGCTTAAATCGTGGAGCCTACGAGCAGTACTTC	CASSLNRGAYEQYF
TRBV29-1	TRBJ1-2	.	.	TGCAGCGTTGAAGTCCGGCCAGGGAATGGCTACACCTTC	CSVEVRPGNGYTF
TRBV5-6	TRBJ1-1	TRBD1	many	TGTGCCAGCAGCCCAAGACAGGGGAACACTGAAGCTTTCTTT	CASSPRQGNTEAFF
TRBV7-2	TRBJ1-1	.	.	TGTGCCAGCAGCTTCTCAGGGGTCGAAGAAGCTTTCTTT	CASSFSGVEEAFF
TRBV7-9	TRBJ2-7	TRBD2	few	TGTGCCAGCAGCCCGCGGGTAGCGGGGCTCTACGAGCAGTACTTC	CASSPRVAGLYEQYF
TRBV20-1	TRBJ1-5	TRBD1	.	TGCAGTGCTAGACTACAGGGGGCTACCGACAATCAGCCCCAGCATTTT	CSARLQGATDNQPQHF
TRBV29-1	TRBJ2-5	TRBD1	many	TGCAGCGTCGAGCAGGGGGCGGAGACCCAGTACTTC	CSVEQGAETQYF
TRBV4-1	TRBJ2-5	TRBD2	.	TGCGCCAGCAGCCAACCCGAGGTAGCGGGAGGAGAGACCCAGTACTTC	CASSQPEVAGGETQYF
TRBV12-3/TRBV12-4	TRBJ2-2	TRBD1	few	TGTGCCAGCAGTTTTGGGGACAGGGACACCGGGGAGCTGTTTTTT	CASSFGDRDTGELFF
TRBV6-6	TRBJ2-7	.	once	TGTGCCAGCAGTACGGAAACCTACGAGCAGTACTTC	CASSTETYEQYF
TRBV7-2	TRBJ2-2	.	.	TGTGCCAGCAGCTTGACCGGGGGACGTTCCGGGGAGCTGTTTTTT	CASSLTGGRSGELFF
TRBV10-2	TRBJ2-1	.	.	TGCGCCAGCAGTGAGTTGGCTACCTCATGGGAGCAGTTCTTC	CASSELATSWEQFF
TRBV28	TRBJ2-3	.	.	TGTGCCAGCAGTTCCCGAGCAGGAAGAGCAGATACGCAGTATTTT	CASSSRAGRADTQYF